This TCR beta chain was sequenced for a study of CD8+ T cells in alopecia areata. The sequencing template was cDNA reverse transcribed from extracted RNA. Sequencing used immunoSEQ multiplex PCR; TCRdb keeps in-frame clones, though not all of them. The sample contains roughly 210,000 clones, about 40% of which appear only once. Between the trimmed V and J ends, which lost 2 bases and 7 bases, there was a span of 11 bases. Per germline, CDR1 GTSNPN and CDR2 SVGIG (reference sequence). This CDR3 contains 13 residues. Noted treatment: oral pan-JAK inhibitor, 5-10 mg twice daily. This receptor was identified in a human donor with alopecia areata. The chain employs TRBV30 and TRBJ1-4; TRBD1 is a possible D gene (5 bases). Sequenced here: CD4+ T cells sorted from blood, sampled around week 37, from a patient treated with tofacitinib. The CDR3 DNA follows: TGTGCCTGGAGTTCCAGGGAGGGTGAAAAACTGTTTTTT. This sequence encodes CAWSSREGEKLFF. Together with reference TRBV30 and TRBJ1-4, the CDR3 gives the full variable domain: SQTIHQWPATLVQPVGSPLSLECTVEGTSNPNLYWYRQAAGRGLQLLFYSVGIGQISSEVPQNLSASRPQDRQFILSSKKLLLSDSGFYLCAWSSREGEKLFFGSGTQLSVL.